The entry below gives a single T cell receptor (beta chain) sequence along with its context. TCRdb's table, derived via immunoSEQ multiplex PCR, lists solely in-frame clones and lacks some. The sample has some 75,000 clones; roughly 91% are singletons. This sample is part of a study of blood T cell repertoires in COVID-19. Trimming stripped 6 bases from V and 6 bases from J, with 14 bases between. The germline V gene encodes CDR1 SGHAT and CDR2 FQNNGV. This CDR3 is built from 14 residues. Sequenced: peripheral blood. This sequence was found in a man in his 60s with acute or convalescent COVID-19. The rearrangement uses TRBV11-2 and TRBJ2-2; D remains unclear. The CDR3 here is CASSSELDAGELFF. The DNA of the CDR3 is TGTGCCAGCAGTTCGGAGCTGGATGCCGGGGAGCTGTTTTTT.